This T cell receptor beta chain is from a study of blood T cell repertoires in COVID-19. Across the whole study: The United States, Italy and Spain were the sources of the acute and convalescent COVID-19 samples.

Germline loops: CDR1 SEHNR, CDR2 FQNEAQ (reference sequence). This CDR3 comprises 14 residues. V gave up 9 bases and J gave up 9 bases; unmatched junction bases: 7. Enrolment of Seattle patients took place during active infection, and they were followed longitudinally. TCRdb's copy holds only in-frame clones and misses some; the assay was immunoSEQ multiplex PCR. The sample shows about 240,000 clones, around 87% of them seen only once. Sequenced input: peripheral blood. The genes are TRBV7-9 and TRBJ1-6; TRBD1 matches 11 bases. This receptor was identified in a woman aged 50 to 60 with COVID-19, enrolled during active disease. CDR3 nucleotide sequence: TGTGCCAGTTCAGGGACAGGGGGGGGTTCACCCCTCCACTTT. Residues: CASSGTGGGSPLHF.